This T cell receptor beta chain stems from a study of cytomegalovirus exposure and HLA in healthy donors. Across the study: Unique TCRs from HLA-typed donors, 65 million to 85 million of them, were held in an early data release.

The PCR was carried out with 60 Vbeta primers and 13 Jbeta primers. TCRdb keeps only in-frame clones here, not all; method: immunoSEQ multiplex PCR. The data show tens of thousands of clones, with roughly 47% seen just once and roughly 12% held by the top ten. CDR3 length: 13 residues. Germline CDR1 reads SGHRS; CDR2 reads YFSETQ. With 4 bases removed from V and 7 bases from J, the gap between germline ends came to 12 bases. This clone was counted between two and nine times. The genes are TRBV5-1 and TRBJ1-5; D is uncertain. The sequence was collected from a human donor in good health. The sample consisted of PBMCs. CDR3 residues: CASSLDGEQPQHF. The CDR3 DNA is TGCGCCAGCAGCCTCGACGGGGAACAGCCCCAGCATTTT.